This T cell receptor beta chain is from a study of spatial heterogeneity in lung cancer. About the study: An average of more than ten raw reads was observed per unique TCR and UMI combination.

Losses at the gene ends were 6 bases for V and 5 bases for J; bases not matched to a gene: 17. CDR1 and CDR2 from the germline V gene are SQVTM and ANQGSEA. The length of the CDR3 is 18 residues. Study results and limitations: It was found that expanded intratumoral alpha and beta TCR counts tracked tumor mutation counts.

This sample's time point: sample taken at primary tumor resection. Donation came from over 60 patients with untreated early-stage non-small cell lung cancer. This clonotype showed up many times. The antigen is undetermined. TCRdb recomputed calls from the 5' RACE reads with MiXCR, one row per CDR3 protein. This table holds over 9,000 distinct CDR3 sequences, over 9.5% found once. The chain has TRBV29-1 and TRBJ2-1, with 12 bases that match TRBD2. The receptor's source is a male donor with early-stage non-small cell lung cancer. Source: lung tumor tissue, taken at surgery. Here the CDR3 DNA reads TGCAGCGTCGGCCCCGCATCCAGCCTAGCGGGGGGGAACAATGAGCAGTTCTTC. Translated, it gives CSVGPASSLAGGNNEQFF.